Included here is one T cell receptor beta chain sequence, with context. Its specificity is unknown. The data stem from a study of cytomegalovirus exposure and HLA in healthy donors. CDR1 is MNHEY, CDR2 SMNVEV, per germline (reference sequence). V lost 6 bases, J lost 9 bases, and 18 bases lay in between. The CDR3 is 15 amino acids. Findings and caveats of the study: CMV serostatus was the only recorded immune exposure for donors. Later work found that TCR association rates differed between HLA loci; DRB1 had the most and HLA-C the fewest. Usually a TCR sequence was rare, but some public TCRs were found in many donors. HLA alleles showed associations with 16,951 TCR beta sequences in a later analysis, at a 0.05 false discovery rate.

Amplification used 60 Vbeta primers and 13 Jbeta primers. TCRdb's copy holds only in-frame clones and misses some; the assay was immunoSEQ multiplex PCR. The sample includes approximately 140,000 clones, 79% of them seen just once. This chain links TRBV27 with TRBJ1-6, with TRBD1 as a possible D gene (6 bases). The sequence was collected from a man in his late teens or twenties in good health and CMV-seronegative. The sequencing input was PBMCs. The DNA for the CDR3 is TGTGCCAGCAGACCGACGGGGGGCAGCGGTTCACCCCTCCACTTT. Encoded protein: CASRPTGGSGSPLHF.